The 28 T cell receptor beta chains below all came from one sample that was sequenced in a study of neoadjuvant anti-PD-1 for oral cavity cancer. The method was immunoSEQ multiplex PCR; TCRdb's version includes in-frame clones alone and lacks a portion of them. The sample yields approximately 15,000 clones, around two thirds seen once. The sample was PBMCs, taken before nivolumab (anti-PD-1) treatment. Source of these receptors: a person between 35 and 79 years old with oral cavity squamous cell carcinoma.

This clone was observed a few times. The CDR3: CASSQQGTGNTIYF. The CDR3 bases are TGTGCCAGCAGCCAACAGGGGACTGGAAACACCATATATTTT. The chain links TRBV6-6 to TRBJ1-3, with 7 nucleotides matching TRBD1. Trimming cost V 6 bases and J 2 bases; bases outside gene matches: 4. This CDR3 is built from 14 residues. Per the germline V gene, CDR1 is MNHNY and CDR2 is SVGAGI (reference sequence).

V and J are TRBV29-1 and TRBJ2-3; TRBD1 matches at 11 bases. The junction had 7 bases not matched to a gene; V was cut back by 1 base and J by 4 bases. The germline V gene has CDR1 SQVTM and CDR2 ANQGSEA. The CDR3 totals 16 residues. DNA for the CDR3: TGCAGCGTTGAAGGAGGTCGGGACAGGGGGGCAGATACGCAGTATTTT. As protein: CSVEGGRDRGADTQYF.

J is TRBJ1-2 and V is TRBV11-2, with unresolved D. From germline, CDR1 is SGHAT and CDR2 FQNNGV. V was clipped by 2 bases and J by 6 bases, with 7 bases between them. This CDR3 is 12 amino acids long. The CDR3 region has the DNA TGTGCCAGCAGCTTACGGCCCAATGGCTACACCTTC. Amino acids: CASSLRPNGYTF.

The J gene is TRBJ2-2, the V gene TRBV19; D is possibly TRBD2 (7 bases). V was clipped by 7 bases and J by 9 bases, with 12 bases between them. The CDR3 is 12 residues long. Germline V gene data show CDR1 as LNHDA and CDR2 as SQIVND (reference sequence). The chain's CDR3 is CASTWGGRELFF. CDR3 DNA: TGTGCCAGTACCTGGGGGGGCCGGGAGCTGTTTTTT.

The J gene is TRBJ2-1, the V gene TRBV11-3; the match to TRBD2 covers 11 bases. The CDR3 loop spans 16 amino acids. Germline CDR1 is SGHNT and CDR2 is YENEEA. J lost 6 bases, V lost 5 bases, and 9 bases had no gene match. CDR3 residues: CASSPRTSGSLNEQFF. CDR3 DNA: TGTGCCAGCAGCCCGAGAACTAGCGGGAGCCTCAATGAGCAGTTCTTC.

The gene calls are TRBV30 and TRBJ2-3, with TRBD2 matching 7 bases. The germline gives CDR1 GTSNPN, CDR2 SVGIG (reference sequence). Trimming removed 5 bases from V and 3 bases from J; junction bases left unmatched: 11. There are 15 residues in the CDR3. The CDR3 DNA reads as TGTGCCTGGGGTAGAGACGGGAGGATGACAGATACGCAGTATTTT. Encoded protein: CAWGRDGRMTDTQYF.

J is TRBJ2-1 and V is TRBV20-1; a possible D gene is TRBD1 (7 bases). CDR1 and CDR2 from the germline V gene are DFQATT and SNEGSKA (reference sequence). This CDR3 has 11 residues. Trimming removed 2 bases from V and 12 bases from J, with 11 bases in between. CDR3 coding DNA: TGCAGTGCTAGATCGGGGGACAGGCAGTTCTTC. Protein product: CSARSGDRQFF.

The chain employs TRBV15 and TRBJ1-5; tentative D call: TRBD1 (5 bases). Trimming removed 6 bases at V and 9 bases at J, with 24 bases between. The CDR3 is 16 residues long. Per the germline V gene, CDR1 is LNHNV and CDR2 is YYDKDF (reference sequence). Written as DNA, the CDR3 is TGTGCCACCAGTGGCGGGGTAGGGAGTTTAAGGGGGCCCCAGCATTTT. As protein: CATSGGVGSLRGPQHF.

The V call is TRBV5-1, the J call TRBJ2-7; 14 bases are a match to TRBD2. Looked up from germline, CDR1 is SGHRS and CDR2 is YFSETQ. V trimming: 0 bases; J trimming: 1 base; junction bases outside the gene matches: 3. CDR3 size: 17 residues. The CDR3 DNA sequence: TGCGCCAGCAGCTTGGGGGGGACTAGCGGGAGTTCCTACGAGCAGTACTTC. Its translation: CASSLGGTSGSSYEQYF.

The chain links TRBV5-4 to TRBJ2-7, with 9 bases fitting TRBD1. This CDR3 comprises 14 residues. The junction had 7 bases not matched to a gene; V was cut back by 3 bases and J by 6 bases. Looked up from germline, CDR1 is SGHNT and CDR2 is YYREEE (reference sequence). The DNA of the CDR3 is TGTGCCAGCAGCTCGGGACAGGGAATTCGCGAGCAGTACTTC. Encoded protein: CASSSGQGIREQYF.

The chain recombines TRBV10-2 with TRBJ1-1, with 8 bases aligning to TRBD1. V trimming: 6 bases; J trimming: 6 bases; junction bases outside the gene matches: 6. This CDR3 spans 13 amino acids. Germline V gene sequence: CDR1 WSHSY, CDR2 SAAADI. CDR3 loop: CASSGQGTAEAFF. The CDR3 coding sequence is TGCGCCAGCAGCGGACAGGGTACGGCTGAAGCTTTCTTT.

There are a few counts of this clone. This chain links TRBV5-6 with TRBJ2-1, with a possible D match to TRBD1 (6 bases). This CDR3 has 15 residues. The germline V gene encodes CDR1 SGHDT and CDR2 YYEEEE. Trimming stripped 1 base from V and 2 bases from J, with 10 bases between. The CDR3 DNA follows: TGTGCCAGCAGCTTGTACAGGGACCCCTACAATGAGCAGTTCTTC. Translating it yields CASSLYRDPYNEQFF.

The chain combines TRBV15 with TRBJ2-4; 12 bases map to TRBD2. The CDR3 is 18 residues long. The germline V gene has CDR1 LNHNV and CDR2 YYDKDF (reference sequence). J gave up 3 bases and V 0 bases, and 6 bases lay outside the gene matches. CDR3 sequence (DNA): TGTGCCACCAGCAGAGATAGACTAGCGGGAGAGGTCAAAAACATTCAGTACTTC. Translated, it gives CATSRDRLAGEVKNIQYF.

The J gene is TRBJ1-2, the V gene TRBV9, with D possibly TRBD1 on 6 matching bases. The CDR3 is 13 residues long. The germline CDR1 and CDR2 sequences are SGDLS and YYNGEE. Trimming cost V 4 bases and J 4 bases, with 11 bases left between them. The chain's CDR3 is CASSPGERYGYTF. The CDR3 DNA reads TGTGCCAGCAGCCCAGGGGAACGCTATGGCTACACCTTC.

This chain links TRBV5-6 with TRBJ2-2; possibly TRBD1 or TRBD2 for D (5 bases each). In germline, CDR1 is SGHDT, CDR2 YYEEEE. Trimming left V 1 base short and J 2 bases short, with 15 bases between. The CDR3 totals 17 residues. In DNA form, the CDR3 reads TGTGCCAGCAGCTTGTGGGTGGGGACGAAAAACACCGGGGAGCTGTTTTTT. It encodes CASSLWVGTKNTGELFF.

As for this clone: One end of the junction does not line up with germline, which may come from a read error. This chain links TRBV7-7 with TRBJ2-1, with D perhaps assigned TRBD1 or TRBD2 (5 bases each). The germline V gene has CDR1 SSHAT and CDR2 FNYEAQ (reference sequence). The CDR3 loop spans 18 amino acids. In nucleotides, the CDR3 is TGTGCTAGCAGCTTAGAGGGGATTAGTACCACGTCCTACAATGAGCAGTTCTTC. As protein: CASSLEGISTTSYNEQFF.

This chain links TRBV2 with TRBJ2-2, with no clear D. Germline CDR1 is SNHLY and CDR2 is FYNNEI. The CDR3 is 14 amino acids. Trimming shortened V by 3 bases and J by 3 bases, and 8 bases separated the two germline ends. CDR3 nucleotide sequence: TGTGCCAGCAGTGAGTTAAGGCACACCGGGGAGCTGTTTTTT. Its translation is CASSELRHTGELFF.

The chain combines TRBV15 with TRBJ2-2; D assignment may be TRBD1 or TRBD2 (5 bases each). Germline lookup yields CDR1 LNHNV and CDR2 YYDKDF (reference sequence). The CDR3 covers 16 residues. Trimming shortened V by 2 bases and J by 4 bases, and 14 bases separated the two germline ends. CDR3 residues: CATSRPGTHVTGELFF. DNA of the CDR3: TGTGCCACCAGCAGACCCGGGACCCACGTCACCGGGGAGCTGTTTTTT.

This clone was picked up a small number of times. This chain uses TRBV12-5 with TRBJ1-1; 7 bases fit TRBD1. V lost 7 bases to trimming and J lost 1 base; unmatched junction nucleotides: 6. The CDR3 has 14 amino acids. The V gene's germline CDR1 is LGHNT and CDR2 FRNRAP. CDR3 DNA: TGTGCTAGTGCCTCCCCAGGGGGGAACACTGAAGCTTTCTTT. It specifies CASASPGGNTEAFF. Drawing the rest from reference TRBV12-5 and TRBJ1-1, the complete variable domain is DARVTQTPRHKVTEMGQEVTMRCQPILGHNTVFWYRQTMMQGLELLAYFRNRAPLDDSGMPKDRFSAEMPDATLATLKIQPSEPRDSAVYFCASASPGGNTEAFFGQGTRLTVV.

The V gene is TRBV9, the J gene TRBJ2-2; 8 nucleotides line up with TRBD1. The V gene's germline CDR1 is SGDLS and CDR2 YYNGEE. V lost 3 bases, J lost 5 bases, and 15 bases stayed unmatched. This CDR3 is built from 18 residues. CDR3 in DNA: TGTGCCAGCAGCGGACAGACAGGGGAACGGATAGGGACCGGGGAGCTGTTTTTT. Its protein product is CASSGQTGERIGTGELFF.

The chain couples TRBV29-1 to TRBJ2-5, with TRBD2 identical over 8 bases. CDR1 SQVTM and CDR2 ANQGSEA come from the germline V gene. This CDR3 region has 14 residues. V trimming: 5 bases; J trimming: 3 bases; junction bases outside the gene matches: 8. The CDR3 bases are TGCAGCGTTCAACCGGGGGGGGGAGAAGAGACCCAGTACTTC. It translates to CSVQPGGGEETQYF.

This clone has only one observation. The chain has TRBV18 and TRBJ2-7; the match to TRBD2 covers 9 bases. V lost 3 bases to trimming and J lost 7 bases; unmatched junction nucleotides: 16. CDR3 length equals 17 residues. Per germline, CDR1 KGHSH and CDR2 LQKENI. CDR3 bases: TGTGCCAGCTCACCTCTGATCTTGGGACTAGCTAGGGGGGAGCAGTACTTC. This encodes CASSPLILGLARGEQYF.

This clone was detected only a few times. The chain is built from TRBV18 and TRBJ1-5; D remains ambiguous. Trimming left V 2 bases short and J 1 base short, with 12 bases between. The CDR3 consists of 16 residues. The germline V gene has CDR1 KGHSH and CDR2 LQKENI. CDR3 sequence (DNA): TGTGCCAGCTCACCAGGAGGGTTGCGGAGCAATCAGCCCCAGCATTTT. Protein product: CASSPGGLRSNQPQHF.

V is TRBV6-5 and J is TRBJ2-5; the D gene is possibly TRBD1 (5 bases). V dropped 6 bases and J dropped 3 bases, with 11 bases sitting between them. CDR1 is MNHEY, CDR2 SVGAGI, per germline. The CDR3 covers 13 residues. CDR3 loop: CASRWGSEETQYF. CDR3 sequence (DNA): TGTGCCAGCAGATGGGGCAGCGAAGAGACCCAGTACTTC.

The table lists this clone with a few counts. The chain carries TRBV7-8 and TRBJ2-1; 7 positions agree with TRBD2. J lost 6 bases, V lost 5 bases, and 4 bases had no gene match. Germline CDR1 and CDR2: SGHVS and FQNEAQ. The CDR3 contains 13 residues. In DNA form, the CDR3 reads TGTGCCAGCAGCCCGGGGAGGGGCAATGAGCAGTTCTTC. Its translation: CASSPGRGNEQFF.

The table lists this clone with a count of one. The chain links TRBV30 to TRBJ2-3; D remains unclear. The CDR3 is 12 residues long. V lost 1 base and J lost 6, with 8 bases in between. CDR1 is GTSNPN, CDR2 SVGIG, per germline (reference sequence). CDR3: CAWSDLGDTQYF. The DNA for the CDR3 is TGTGCCTGGAGTGACCTAGGGGATACGCAGTATTTT.

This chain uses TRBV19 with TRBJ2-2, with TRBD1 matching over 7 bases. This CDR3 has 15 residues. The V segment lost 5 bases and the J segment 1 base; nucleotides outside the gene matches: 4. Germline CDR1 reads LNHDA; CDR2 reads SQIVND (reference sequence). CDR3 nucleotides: TGTGCCAGTAGTTCGTGGACAGGGAACACCGGGGAGCTGTTTTTT. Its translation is CASSSWTGNTGELFF.

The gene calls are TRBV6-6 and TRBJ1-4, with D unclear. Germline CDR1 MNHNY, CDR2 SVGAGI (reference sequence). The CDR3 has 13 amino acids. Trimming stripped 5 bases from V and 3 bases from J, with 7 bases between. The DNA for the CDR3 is TGTGCCAGCAGTACCGGGTCTAATGAAAAACTGTTTTTT. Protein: CASSTGSNEKLFF.